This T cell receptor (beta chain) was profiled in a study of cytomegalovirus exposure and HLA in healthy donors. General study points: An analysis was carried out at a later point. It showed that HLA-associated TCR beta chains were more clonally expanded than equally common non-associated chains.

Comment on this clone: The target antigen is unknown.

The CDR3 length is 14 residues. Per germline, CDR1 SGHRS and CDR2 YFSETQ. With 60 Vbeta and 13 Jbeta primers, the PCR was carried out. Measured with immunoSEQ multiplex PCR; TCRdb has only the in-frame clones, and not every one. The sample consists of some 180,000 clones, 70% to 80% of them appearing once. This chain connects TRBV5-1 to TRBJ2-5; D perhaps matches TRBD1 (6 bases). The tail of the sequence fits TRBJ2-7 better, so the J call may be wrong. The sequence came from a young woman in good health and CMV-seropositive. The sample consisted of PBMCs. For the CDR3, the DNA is TGCGCCAGCAGCTTGGTACAGGGCAACTACGAGCAGTACTTC. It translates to CASSLVQGNYEQYF.